This passage covers 32 T cell receptor beta chains from one sample sequenced in a study of shared clonotypes between healthy human individuals. Measured with immunoSEQ multiplex PCR; TCRdb has only the in-frame clones, and not every one. This table has around 1.1 million clones, approximately 80% appearing once. Sequenced input: memory CD4+ T cells from PBMCs. Subset reported: CD45RA-negative fraction. The receptor set was obtained from a man between 18 and 35 years old in good health. Some clones in this sample may be carry-over from other donors' samples.

The chain recombines TRBV29-1 with TRBJ2-3; D is perhaps TRBD1 (6 bases). The length of the CDR3 is 14 residues. Trimming took 4 bases from V and 4 from J, leaving 15 bases between them. Germline V CDR1 and CDR2: SQVTM, ANQGSEA. The CDR3 region is CSVAQGSRSDTQYF. CDR3 coding DNA: TGCAGCGTTGCGCAGGGGTCTAGGTCAGATACGCAGTATTTT.

The V gene is TRBV5-1, the J gene TRBJ1-2; D uncertain. The V and J ends lost 1 base and 2 bases respectively, with 15 bases between them. Germline lookup yields CDR1 SGHRS and CDR2 YFSETQ. CDR3 length equals 16 residues. CDR3 loop: CASSLNPQEGNYGYTF. The CDR3 nucleotides are TGCGCCAGCAGCTTGAATCCCCAGGAAGGGAACTATGGCTACACCTTC.

This clone was observed a few times. A much larger clone differs by one base, so this may be a read error. The genes are TRBV30 and TRBJ2-5; D unresolved. The CDR3 sequence is 14 residues long. CDR1 is GTSNPN and CDR2 is SVGIG in the germline V gene (reference sequence). CDR3 DNA: TGTGCCTGGGGTGTTAGAGCGCGGCGAGAGACCCAGTACTTC. Protein sequence: CAWGVRARRETQYF.

This chain connects TRBV29-1 to TRBJ1-4, with 8 bases matching TRBD1. V lost 4 bases and J lost 7; bases outside the gene matches: 8. This CDR3 comprises 14 residues. CDR1 is SQVTM and CDR2 is ANQGSEA in the germline V gene. The CDR3 loop is CSVGPGTGPEKLFF. The CDR3 region has the DNA TGCAGCGTTGGACCCGGGACAGGCCCTGAAAAACTGTTTTTT.

The gene calls are TRBV4-1 and TRBJ2-3, with D unresolved. Germline-derived CDR1 and CDR2 are MGHRA and YSYEKL. The CDR3 contains 13 residues. Deletions cut 4 bases from V and 5 bases from J, with 10 bases between. CDR3 sequence: CASSLTDGDTQYF. CDR3 nucleotides: TGCGCCAGCAGCCTCACGGACGGAGATACGCAGTATTTT.

The J gene is TRBJ1-1, the V gene TRBV6-5; possibly TRBD1 for D (5 bases). Trimming left V 5 bases short and J 4 bases short, with 17 bases between. Germline V gene lookup returns CDR1 MNHEY and CDR2 SVGAGI. There are 15 residues in the CDR3. CDR3 coding DNA: TGTGCCAGCAGTGCAACGGTTCGGGGGGGCACTGAAGCTTTCTTT. Translating gives CASSATVRGGTEAFF.

J is TRBJ2-7 and V is TRBV10-3; the D gene is possibly TRBD2 (6 bases). The germline V and J ends were trimmed by 2 bases and 0 bases, with 17 bases remaining between them. The CDR3 is 17 amino acids. CDR1 is ENHRY, CDR2 SYGVKD, per germline. The CDR3 coding sequence is TGTGCCATCAGTGAGCCGGGGGACGGGCTTAGCTCCTACGAGCAGTACTTC. Translating gives CAISEPGDGLSSYEQYF.

The rearrangement uses TRBV5-1 and TRBJ2-7; D is possibly TRBD1 (6 bases). The germline V gene encodes CDR1 SGHRS and CDR2 YFSETQ. The CDR3 sequence is 13 residues long. The V and J ends lost 4 bases and 4 bases respectively, with 12 bases between them. CDR3 amino acids: CASSTTTGYEQYF. The CDR3 DNA follows: TGCGCCAGCAGCACCACTACAGGGTACGAGCAGTACTTC.

The V and J genes are TRBV5-6 and TRBJ2-1; D perhaps matches TRBD1 (5 bases). The CDR3 contains 12 residues. V lost 2 bases and J 9 bases, leaving 9 bases between the germline ends. Germline V gene data show CDR1 as SGHDT and CDR2 as YYEEEE. The CDR3 spells CASSLTQGEQFF. The CDR3 coding sequence is TGTGCCAGCAGCTTAACCCAGGGTGAGCAGTTCTTC.

The CDR3 DNA follows: TGTGCCAGCAAGGAGACAGACCCCGGCATTCAGTACTTC. This gives the protein CASKETDPGIQYF. The V gene is TRBV6-5, the J gene TRBJ2-4, with D maybe TRBD1 (5 bases). The V and J ends lost 7 bases and 9 bases respectively, with 16 bases between them. The germline V gene encodes CDR1 MNHEY and CDR2 SVGAGI. CDR3 size: 13 residues.

This clone was seen only a few times. The rearrangement uses TRBV5-4 and TRBJ2-1; D gene uncertain. CDR1 SGHNT and CDR2 YYREEE come from the germline V gene (reference sequence). Trimming took 4 bases from V and 2 from J, leaving 13 bases between them. This CDR3 contains 15 residues. CDR3 amino acids: CASSPSLGTYNEQFF. As DNA, the CDR3 is TGTGCCAGCAGCCCTTCGCTAGGAACCTACAATGAGCAGTTCTTC.

The CDR3 reads CASSAAGGSQETQYF. CDR3 bases: TGTGCCAGCAGTGCGGCAGGGGGGTCCCAAGAGACCCAGTACTTC. V and J are TRBV6-1 and TRBJ2-5, with D tentatively TRBD1 (7 bases). This CDR3 has 15 amino acids. The V gene's germline CDR1 is MNHNS and CDR2 SASEGT. V lost 4 bases and J lost 1, with 13 bases in between.

This clone was counted between two and nine times. The genes are TRBV19 and TRBJ1-5; D not resolved. CDR3 length: 13 amino acids. Deletions cut 2 bases from V and 7 bases from J, with 9 bases between. CDR1 is LNHDA, CDR2 SQIVND, per germline (reference sequence). CDR3 sequence reads: CASSILNRQPQHF. The CDR3 DNA follows: TGTGCCAGTAGTATACTCAACCGGCAGCCCCAGCATTTT.

The gene calls are TRBV6-1 and TRBJ2-7, with 8 positions matching TRBD1. V trimming: 2 bases; J trimming: 2 bases; junction bases outside the gene matches: 8. CDR3 length: 16 amino acids. Germline assignment: CDR1 MNHNS and CDR2 SASEGT. The chain's CDR3 is CASSEPGTGNPYEQYF. The CDR3 DNA sequence: TGTGCCAGCAGTGAACCTGGGACAGGTAACCCCTACGAGCAGTACTTC.

This clone was picked up a small number of times. The DNA of the CDR3 is TGTGCCAGCAGCTTGGCCGGCACAGGGCGAACTGAAGCTTTCTTT. Encoded protein: CASSLAGTGRTEAFF. The chain couples TRBV5-4 to TRBJ1-1; tentative D call: TRBD1 (6 bases). Germline CDR1 and CDR2: SGHNT and YYREEE (reference sequence). This CDR3 comprises 15 residues. Trimming removed 0 bases from V and 5 bases from J, with 14 bases in between. The full variable domain, completed using reference TRBV5-4 and TRBJ1-1, is ETGVTQSPTHLIKTRGQQVTLRCSSQSGHNTVSWYQQALGQGPQFIFQYYREEENGRGNFPPRFSGLQFPNYSSELNVNALELDDSALYLCASSLAGTGRTEAFFGQGTRLTVV.

In its sample, this clone was seen a few times. This chain uses TRBV10-3 with TRBJ2-1; 7 nucleotides match TRBD2. This CDR3 is built from 14 residues. Germline loops: CDR1 ENHRY, CDR2 SYGVKD. Trimming removed 10 bases from V and 0 bases from J; junction bases left unmatched: 6. The CDR3: CATVGGSSYNEQFF. The CDR3 DNA is TGTGCCACCGTCGGCGGGAGCTCCTACAATGAGCAGTTCTTC.

This rearrangement joins TRBV29-1 to TRBJ1-1, with D maybe TRBD1 (6 bases). The CDR3 extends over 11 amino acids. CDR1 is SQVTM and CDR2 is ANQGSEA in the germline V gene. Trimming pared 5 bases from V and 8 bases from J, leaving 12 bases between. CDR3 DNA sequence: TGCAGCGTTTTGACCGGGACAGAAGCTTTCTTT. It is translated as CSVLTGTEAFF.

This clone showed up just once. V is TRBV27 and J is TRBJ2-1, with a possible D match to TRBD2 (6 bases). The CDR3 is 13 amino acids. V shed 5 bases and J shed 6 bases, with 11 bases lying between them. Germline V gene lookup returns CDR1 MNHEY and CDR2 SMNVEV (reference sequence). This CDR3 is CASSPRLVNEQFF. In DNA, the CDR3 is TGTGCCAGCAGTCCCCGACTAGTCAATGAGCAGTTCTTC.

This clone was counted at least ten times. The rearrangement links TRBV27 to TRBJ2-2; 8 bases line up with TRBD1. This CDR3 spans 18 amino acids. Germline CDR1 MNHEY, CDR2 SMNVEV (reference sequence). V lost 2 bases, J lost 10 bases, and 18 bases stayed unmatched. The CDR3 bases are TGTGCCAGCAGTTTAGGTGGGCAGGGGGCTGGTCGTGGCCAGGAGCTGTTTTTT. Its translation is CASSLGGQGAGRGQELFF.

A note on this clone: The same CDR3 also results from other DNA sequences found in this sample. The chain links TRBV5-1 to TRBJ1-4; 10 positions agree with TRBD1. The CDR3 covers 15 residues. Germline V gives CDR1 SGHRS, CDR2 YFSETQ. The ends lost 0 bases at V and 8 bases at J; junction bases unmatched: 4. The CDR3: CASSLAGTGEEKLFF. For the CDR3, the DNA is TGCGCCAGCAGCTTGGCTGGGACAGGGGAGGAAAAACTGTTTTTT.

This clone was detected a few times. Additional DNA sequences in this sample encode the identical CDR3. DNA of the CDR3: TGTGCCAGTTCTAGGTCTAACTACGAGCAGTACTTC. This codes for CASSRSNYEQYF. The rearrangement joins TRBV28 to TRBJ2-7; D not resolved. Germline CDR1 MDHEN, CDR2 SYDVKM. V shed 9 bases and J shed 3 bases, with 12 bases lying between them. This CDR3 spans 12 amino acids.

J is TRBJ2-6 and V is TRBV2, with TRBD1 matching 9 bases. Germline assignment: CDR1 SNHLY and CDR2 FYNNEI. V trimming: 8 bases; J trimming: 1 base; junction bases outside the gene matches: 12. There are 18 residues in the CDR3. The CDR3 reads CASHLRDRVLSGANVLTF. The CDR3 region has the DNA TGTGCCAGCCACCTCCGGGACAGGGTTCTATCTGGGGCCAACGTCCTGACTTTC.

This chain uses TRBV4-1 with TRBJ1-5, with D possibly being TRBD1 (5 bases). V dropped 1 base and J dropped 0 bases, with 13 bases sitting between them. Germline CDR1 and CDR2: MGHRA and YSYEKL. This CDR3 region has 17 residues. As DNA, the CDR3 is TGCGCCAGCAGCCAAGGCGGAGACAGCTATAGCAATCAGCCCCAGCATTTT. Protein product: CASSQGGDSYSNQPQHF.

With regard to this clone: This same CDR3 is encoded by further DNA sequences in the sample. This chain connects TRBV7-2 to TRBJ1-3, with 7 bases fitting TRBD1. The junction had 4 bases not matched to a gene; V was cut back by 5 bases and J by 3 bases. Germline CDR1 and CDR2: SGHTA and FQGNSA. This CDR3 comprises 14 residues. In DNA, the CDR3 is TGTGCCAGCAGCCAAACAGGGGTTGGAAACACCATATATTTT. This gives the protein CASSQTGVGNTIYF.

This chain joins TRBV7-9 and TRBJ1-4; D gene ambiguous. Germline CDR1 SEHNR, CDR2 FQNEAQ (reference sequence). The germline V and J ends were trimmed by 5 bases and 1 base, with 5 bases remaining between them. The CDR3 loop spans 13 amino acids. The DNA for the CDR3 is TGTGCCAGCAGCGGAGGAACTAATGAAAAACTGTTTTTT. Its protein product is CASSGGTNEKLFF.

The chain links TRBV5-6 to TRBJ2-7; D gene unclear. With 2 bases removed from V and 2 bases from J, the gap between germline ends came to 8 bases. Germline V gene data show CDR1 as SGHDT and CDR2 as YYEEEE. This CDR3 is built from 13 residues. The CDR3 loop reads CASSFGQAYEQYF. Written as DNA, the CDR3 is TGTGCCAGCAGCTTCGGGCAGGCCTACGAGCAGTACTTC.

This clone turned up a few times. The CDR3, as DNA: TGCGCCAGCAGCTTGGAGGTTGGACAGGAACTGTTTTTT. Translated: CASSLEVGQELFF. This sequence joins TRBV5-1 and TRBJ1-4; TRBD1 matches at 7 bases. J lost 12 bases, V lost 0 bases, and 5 bases had no gene match. Germline V CDR1 and CDR2: SGHRS, YFSETQ. This CDR3 spans 13 amino acids.

This clone was counted once. For the CDR3, the DNA is TGTGCCAGCAGCCCGATCCCCAAGCCGGGACTAGCGTATTCCTACGAGCAGTACTTC. Protein sequence: CASSPIPKPGLAYSYEQYF. The rearrangement joins TRBV28 to TRBJ2-7; 10 nucleotides align to TRBD2. V lost 6 bases and J lost 1; bases outside the gene matches: 18. Germline V lookup: CDR1 MDHEN, CDR2 SYDVKM. This CDR3 region has 19 residues.

The V gene is TRBV10-3, the J gene TRBJ2-3, with 7 bases fitting TRBD1. V trimming: 2 bases; J trimming: 4 bases; junction bases outside the gene matches: 0. CDR3 length: 13 residues. CDR1 and CDR2 from the germline V gene are ENHRY and SYGVKD. For the CDR3, the DNA is TGTGCCATCAGTGAGACAGGGGCAGATACGCAGTATTTT. This gives the protein CAISETGADTQYF.

This clone was detected ten times or more. J is TRBJ2-5 and V is TRBV4-2; TRBD1 agrees at 10 bases. The germline gives CDR1 LGHNA, CDR2 YNFKEQ. V was pared by 1 base and J by 5 bases, with 4 bases of the junction left unmatched. The CDR3 is 15 amino acids. The DNA of the CDR3 is TGTGCCAGCAGCCAAGGGGACAGGGGTTGGGAGACCCAGTACTTC. Encoded protein: CASSQGDRGWETQYF.

V is TRBV7-3 and J is TRBJ1-1, with unresolved D. The CDR3 is 16 residues long. Germline CDR1 is SGHTA and CDR2 is FQGTGA. V was shortened by 5 bases and J by 2 bases, with 18 bases between the two germline ends. CDR3 in amino acids: CASSIGPPGLNTEAFF. CDR3 nucleotides: TGTGCCAGCAGCATCGGACCCCCGGGCCTCAACACTGAAGCTTTCTTT.

This chain joins TRBV9 and TRBJ2-2; D might be TRBD1 or TRBD2, each matching 5 bases. V dropped 1 base and J dropped 0 bases, with 10 bases sitting between them. This CDR3 is 16 amino acids long. Germline V gene sequence: CDR1 SGDLS, CDR2 YYNGEE. As DNA, the CDR3 is TGTGCCAGCAGCGTACTGGGACGTTCGAACACCGGGGAGCTGTTTTTT. It translates to CASSVLGRSNTGELFF.